This section outlines one T cell receptor (beta chain) sequence together with its context. The source of the sample is a study of blood T cell repertoires in COVID-19. Participants spanned ages roughly 18 to 95 years and resided in fewer than 30 US areas. Authors' processing steps: For nucleated cells, counts were estimated from reference gene primer amplification. Libraries were prepared by immunoSEQ multiplex PCR; TCRdb keeps only in-frame clonotypes and omits some of them. The DNA gave D and trimming, while V, J and clone size come from that table. The data show some 190,000 clones, 76% seen once. Trimming at V came to 7 bases and at J to 7 bases, leaving 5 bases not matched to a gene. This CDR3 comprises 14 residues. Germline V gene lookup returns CDR1 SNHLY and CDR2 FYNNEI.

The sequence was obtained from a woman aged 50 to 65 with acute COVID-19. This chain connects TRBV2 to TRBJ1-6; 9 bases are a match to TRBD1. The sequencing sample was made of PBMCs or T cells enriched from blood (not recorded which). In DNA, the CDR3 is TGTGCCAGCACCTCACAGGGGGCGAATTCACCCCTCCACTTT. This codes for CASTSQGANSPLHF.